This TCR beta chain was captured by sequencing in a study of shared clonotypes between healthy human individuals. Study-wide results and caveats: In general, naive subsets displayed greater estimated richness than memory subsets did. Exclusively blood specimens were collected; tissue repertoires likely differ.

With respect to this clone: Antigen specificity is unknown.

CDR1 and CDR2 (germline): MGHRA, YSYEKL. This CDR3 has 15 amino acids. The V and J ends lost 0 bases and 4 bases respectively, with 11 bases between them. An even split of each subset's genomic DNA across several immunoSEQ plates was performed. The data were produced by immunoSEQ multiplex PCR, yet TCRdb's version contains in-frame clones alone and is incomplete. Of about 2 million clones in the sample, 85% to 95% were seen once. CD8 cells regarded as naive lacked CD45RO, were positively chosen for CCR7, and omitted terminally differentiated effector memory CD45RA+ cells. The sequencing sample was made of naive CD8+ T cells sorted from blood. The chain has TRBV4-1 and TRBJ2-3; D not certain. This receptor was taken from a man aged 18 to 30 in good health. The CDR3 spells CASSQDGLTSDTQYF. CDR3 DNA: TGCGCCAGCAGCCAAGATGGTCTTACCTCAGATACGCAGTATTTT.